This T cell receptor (beta chain) was observed in a study of CD8 T cells in Susac syndrome. The RNA input was roughly 0.45 to 1 ug, and it was reverse transcribed with random hexamers. One entry per CDR3 protein results from TCRdb running MiXCR on the immunoSEQ multiplex PCR reads. The data show about 200,000 distinct CDR3 sequences, with 90% to 97% seen just once and 0.093% held by the top ten. V trimming: 5 bases; J trimming: 0 bases; junction bases outside the gene matches: 8. Germline lookup yields CDR1 SGHVS and CDR2 FQNEAQ. The CDR3 is 17 amino acids. This TCR was sampled from a human donor with multiple sclerosis. Input material: CD4+ T cells from PBMCs. This sequence joins TRBV7-8 and TRBJ2-1, with TRBD1 matching 9 bases. DNA of the CDR3: TGTGCCAGCAGCCCGGACAGGGGATGGGGCTCCTACAATGAGCAGTTCTTC. Its protein is CASSPDRGWGSYNEQFF.